A single T cell receptor beta chain is shown here with its context. The CDR3 has 13 residues. From germline, CDR1 is SEHNR and CDR2 FQNEAQ (reference sequence). Trimming cost V 1 base and J 6 bases, with 9 bases left between them. Some clones are missing from TCRdb's copy, which holds only in-frame ones; the method was immunoSEQ multiplex PCR. Among around 500,000 clones listed, 80% to 90% were seen once. The data stem from a study of blood T cell repertoires in COVID-19. The overall study: Acute and convalescent COVID-19 samples came from the United States, Italy and Spain.

The sequenced material came from peripheral blood. The chain combines TRBV7-9 with TRBJ1-1, with unresolved D. The source of this sequence is a human donor in a cohort sampled during active COVID-19. DNA of the CDR3: TGTGCCAGCAGCTTAGACGTAATAGCTGAAGCTTTCTTT. Translated: CASSLDVIAEAFF.